The entry below gives a single TCR beta chain sequence along with its context. Antigen unknown. The data stem from a study of cytomegalovirus exposure and HLA in healthy donors. About the study: Later analysis reported that the roughly 110 validation repertoires shared the platform of the 600 to 750 first-cohort repertoires.

The germline V gene has CDR1 SNHLY and CDR2 FYNNEI. The CDR3 sequence is 16 residues long. V gave up 0 bases and J gave up 7 bases; unmatched junction bases: 6. Study-wide points: It was confirmed in vitro that three of the CMV-associated chains were specific for CMV antigens.

Profiling relied on immunoSEQ multiplex PCR, and the TCRdb table lists in-frame clones only, not all of them. The sample has under 200,000 clones, under 90% seen once. The sequencing input was PBMCs. This clonotype originated in a young man in good health and CMV-seropositive. This chain uses TRBV2 with TRBJ2-1, with 10 bases identical to TRBD1. This chain's CDR3 is CASSEARQGAWNEQFF. Written as DNA, the CDR3 is TGTGCCAGCAGTGAAGCTCGACAGGGGGCGTGGAATGAGCAGTTCTTC.